This TCR beta chain emerged from a study of cytomegalovirus exposure and HLA in healthy donors. TCRdb's copy holds only in-frame clones and misses some; the assay was immunoSEQ multiplex PCR. The table shows some 150,000 clones, with about 86% occurring only once. Deletions cut 5 bases from V and 10 bases from J, with 11 bases between. CDR3 size: 12 residues. CDR1 and CDR2 from the germline V gene are SGHTA and FQGNSA. The J gene is TRBJ1-4, the V gene TRBV7-2; D may be TRBD1 (5 bases). The clonotype comes from a human donor in good health. Specimen: PBMCs. The CDR3 DNA reads as TGTGCCAGCAGCCGCAGCGGGGGAAAACTGTTTTTT. This gives the protein CASSRSGGKLFF.